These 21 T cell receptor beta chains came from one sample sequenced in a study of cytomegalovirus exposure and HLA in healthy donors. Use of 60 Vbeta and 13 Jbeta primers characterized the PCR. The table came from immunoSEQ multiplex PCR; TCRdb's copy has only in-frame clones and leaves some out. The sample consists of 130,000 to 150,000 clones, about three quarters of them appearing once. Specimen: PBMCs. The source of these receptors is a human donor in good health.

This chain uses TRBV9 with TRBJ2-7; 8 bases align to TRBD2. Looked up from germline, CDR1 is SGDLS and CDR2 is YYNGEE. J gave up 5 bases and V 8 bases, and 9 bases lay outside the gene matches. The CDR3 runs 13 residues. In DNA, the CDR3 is TGTGCCAGTTCCGGGACTAGGGAACACGAGCAGTACTTC. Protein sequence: CASSGTREHEQYF.

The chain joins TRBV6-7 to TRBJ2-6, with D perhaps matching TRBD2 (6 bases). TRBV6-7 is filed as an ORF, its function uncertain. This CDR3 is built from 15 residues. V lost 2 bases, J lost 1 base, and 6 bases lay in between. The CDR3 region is CASSYGGSGANVLTF. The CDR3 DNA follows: TGTGCCAGCAGTTACGGGGGGTCTGGGGCCAACGTCCTGACTTTC.

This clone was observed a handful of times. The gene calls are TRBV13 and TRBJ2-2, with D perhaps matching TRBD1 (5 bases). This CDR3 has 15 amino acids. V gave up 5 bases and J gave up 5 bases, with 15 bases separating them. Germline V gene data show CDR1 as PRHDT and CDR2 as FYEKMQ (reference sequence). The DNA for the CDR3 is TGTGCCAGCAGCCCGGACGGCAGGGTTACCGGGGAGCTGTTTTTT. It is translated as CASSPDGRVTGELFF.

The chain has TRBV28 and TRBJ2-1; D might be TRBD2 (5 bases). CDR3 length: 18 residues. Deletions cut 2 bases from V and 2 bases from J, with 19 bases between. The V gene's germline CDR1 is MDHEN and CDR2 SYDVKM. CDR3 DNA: TGTGCCAGCAGTTTAACCTCCTTTGTGGAGAGGGCCTACAATGAGCAGTTCTTC. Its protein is CASSLTSFVERAYNEQFF.

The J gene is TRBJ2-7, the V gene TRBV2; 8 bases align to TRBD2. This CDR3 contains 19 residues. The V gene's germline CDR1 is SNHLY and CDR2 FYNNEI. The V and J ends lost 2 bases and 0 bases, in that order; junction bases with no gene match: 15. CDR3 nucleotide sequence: TGTGCCAGCAGTGAAAATCGTAGGTCGAGCGGGGGCGGCTCCTACGAGCAGTACTTC. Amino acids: CASSENRRSSGGGSYEQYF.

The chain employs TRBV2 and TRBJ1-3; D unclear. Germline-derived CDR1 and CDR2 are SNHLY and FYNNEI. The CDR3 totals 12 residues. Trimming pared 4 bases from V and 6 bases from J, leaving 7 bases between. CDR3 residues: CASSVQENTIYF. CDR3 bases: TGTGCCAGCAGTGTTCAGGAAAACACCATATATTTT.

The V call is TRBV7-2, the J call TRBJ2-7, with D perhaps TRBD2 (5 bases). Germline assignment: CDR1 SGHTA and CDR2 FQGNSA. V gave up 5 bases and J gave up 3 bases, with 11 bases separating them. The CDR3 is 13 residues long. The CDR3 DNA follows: TGTGCCAGCAGCGGCGGGTCTCACTACGAGCAGTACTTC. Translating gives CASSGGSHYEQYF.

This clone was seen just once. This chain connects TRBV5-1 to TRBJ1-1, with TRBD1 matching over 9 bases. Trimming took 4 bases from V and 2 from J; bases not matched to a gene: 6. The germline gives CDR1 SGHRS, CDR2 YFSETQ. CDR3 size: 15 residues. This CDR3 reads CASSITGGVNTEAFF. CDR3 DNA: TGCGCCAGCAGCATTACAGGGGGCGTAAACACTGAAGCTTTCTTT.

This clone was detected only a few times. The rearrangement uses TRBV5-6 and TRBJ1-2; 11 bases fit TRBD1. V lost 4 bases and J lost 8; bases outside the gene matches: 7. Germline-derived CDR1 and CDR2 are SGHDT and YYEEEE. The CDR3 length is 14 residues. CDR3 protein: CASSPPDRGRGYTF. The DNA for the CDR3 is TGTGCCAGCAGCCCTCCGGACAGGGGGCGGGGCTACACCTTC.

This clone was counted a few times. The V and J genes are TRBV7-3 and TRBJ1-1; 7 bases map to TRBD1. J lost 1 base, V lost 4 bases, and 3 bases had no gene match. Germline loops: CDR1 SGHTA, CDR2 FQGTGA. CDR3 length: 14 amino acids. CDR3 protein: CASSSQGRNTEAFF. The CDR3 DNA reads TGTGCCAGCAGCTCACAGGGGAGGAACACTGAAGCTTTCTTT.

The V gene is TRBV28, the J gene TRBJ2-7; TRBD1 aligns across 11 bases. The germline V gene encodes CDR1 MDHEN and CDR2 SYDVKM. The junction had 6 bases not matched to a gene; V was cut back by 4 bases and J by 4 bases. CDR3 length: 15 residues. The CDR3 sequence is CASSSRDRGVYEQYF. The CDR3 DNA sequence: TGTGCCAGCAGTTCACGGGACAGGGGGGTATACGAGCAGTACTTC.

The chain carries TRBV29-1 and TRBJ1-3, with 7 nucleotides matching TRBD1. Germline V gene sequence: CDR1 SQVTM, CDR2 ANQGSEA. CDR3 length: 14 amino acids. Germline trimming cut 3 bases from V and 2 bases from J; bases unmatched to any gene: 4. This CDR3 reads CSVELTGAGNTIYF. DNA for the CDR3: TGCAGCGTTGAGCTAACAGGGGCTGGAAACACCATATATTTT.

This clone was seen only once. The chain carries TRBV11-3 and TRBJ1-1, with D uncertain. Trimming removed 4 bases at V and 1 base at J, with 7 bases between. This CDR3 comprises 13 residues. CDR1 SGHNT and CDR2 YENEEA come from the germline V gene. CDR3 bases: TGTGCCAGCAGCTCGCCGAGGAACACTGAAGCTTTCTTT. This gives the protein CASSSPRNTEAFF.

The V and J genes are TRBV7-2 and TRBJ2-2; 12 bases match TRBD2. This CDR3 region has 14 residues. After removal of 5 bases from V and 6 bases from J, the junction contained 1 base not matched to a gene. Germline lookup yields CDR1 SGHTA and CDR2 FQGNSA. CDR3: CASSRLAGAGELFF. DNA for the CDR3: TGTGCCAGCAGCCGACTAGCGGGAGCCGGGGAGCTGTTTTTT.

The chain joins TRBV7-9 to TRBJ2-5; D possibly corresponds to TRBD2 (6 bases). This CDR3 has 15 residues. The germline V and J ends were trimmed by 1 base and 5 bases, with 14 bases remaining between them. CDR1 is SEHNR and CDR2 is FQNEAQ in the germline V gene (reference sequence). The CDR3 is CASSLVRTKGETQYF. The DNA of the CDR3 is TGTGCCAGCAGCTTAGTTCGGACTAAGGGGGAGACCCAGTACTTC.

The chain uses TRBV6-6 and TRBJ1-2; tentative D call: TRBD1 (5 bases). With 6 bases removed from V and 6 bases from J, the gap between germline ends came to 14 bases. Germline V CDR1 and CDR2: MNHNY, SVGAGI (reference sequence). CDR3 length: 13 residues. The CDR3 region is CASRWGRWDGYTF. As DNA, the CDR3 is TGTGCCAGCAGATGGGGCCGATGGGATGGCTACACCTTC.

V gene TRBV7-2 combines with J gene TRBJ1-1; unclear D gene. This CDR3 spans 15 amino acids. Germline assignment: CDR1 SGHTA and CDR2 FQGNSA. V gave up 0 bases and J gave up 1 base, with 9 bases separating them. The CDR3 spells CASSLAGGRNTEAFF. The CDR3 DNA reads TGTGCCAGCAGCTTAGCTGGAGGGAGGAACACTGAAGCTTTCTTT.

DNA of the CDR3: TGTGCCAGCAGCCCCAGGGATACGCAGTATTTT. It translates to CASSPRDTQYF. The V gene is TRBV13, the J gene TRBJ2-3; D remains ambiguous. There are 11 residues in the CDR3. Germline values: CDR1 PRHDT, CDR2 FYEKMQ (reference sequence). Trimming left V 5 bases short and J 6 bases short, with 6 bases between.

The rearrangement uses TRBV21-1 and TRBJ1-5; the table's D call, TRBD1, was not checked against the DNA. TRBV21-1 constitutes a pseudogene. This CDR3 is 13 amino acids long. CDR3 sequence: CASRDLQIRPQHF. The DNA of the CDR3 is TGTGCCAGTCGAGATTTACAGATTCGGCCCCAGCATTTT.

The CDR3 DNA follows: TGTGCCAGCAGTTATACTAGAACAGATACGCAGTATTTT. Translated: CASSYTRTDTQYF. The chain joins TRBV7-3 to TRBJ2-3; D perhaps matches TRBD2 (5 bases). The V gene lost 6 bases and the J gene lost 3 bases, with 10 bases spanning the gap. This CDR3 spans 13 amino acids. The germline CDR1 and CDR2 sequences are SGHTA and FQGTGA.

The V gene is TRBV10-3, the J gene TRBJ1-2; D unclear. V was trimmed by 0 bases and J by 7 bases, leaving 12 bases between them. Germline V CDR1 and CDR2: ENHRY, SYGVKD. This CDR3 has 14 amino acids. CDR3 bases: TGTGCCATCAGTGAGTCGCGTACGGAGAGTGGCTACACCTTC. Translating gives CAISESRTESGYTF.